What follows are 32 T cell receptor beta chains derived from one specimen sequenced in a study of T cell repertoires in cytomegalovirus infection. A single record per CDR3 protein comes from TCRdb applying MiXCR to the reads. The sample has approximately 630,000 distinct CDR3 sequences, 20% to 30% seen once. Sequencing was done on a sample of CD8+ T cells from PBMCs. These receptors were collected from a human donor in good health (CMV status not recorded). Some clones in this sample may be carry-over from other donors' samples.

In this sample, this clonotype turned up many times. The CDR3 sequence is CASSLGGDNSPLHF. In DNA, the CDR3 is TGTGCCAGCAGCTTAGGGGGGGATAATTCACCCCTCCACTTT. The chain employs TRBV7-9 and TRBJ1-6, with D possibly matching TRBD1 (5 bases). Per the germline V gene, CDR1 is SEHNR and CDR2 is FQNEAQ (reference sequence). The CDR3 contains 14 residues. Trimming took off 1 base at V and 5 bases at J, with 6 bases between the two ends.

This clonotype appeared many times. The chain employs TRBV7-2 and TRBJ1-3; tentatively, D is TRBD1 (5 bases). Germline lookup yields CDR1 SGHTA and CDR2 FQGNSA. Trimming took 5 bases from V and 4 from J, leaving 12 bases between them. The CDR3 totals 14 residues. CDR3 protein: CASSAGPGGNTIYF. For the CDR3, the DNA is TGTGCCAGCAGCGCAGGGCCTGGGGGAAACACCATATATTTT.

This clonotype was seen only a few times. The CDR3 sequence: CASRIGTSGPDTQYF. In nucleotides, the CDR3 is TGTGCCAGCAGAATCGGGACTAGCGGTCCTGATACGCAGTATTTT. This chain links TRBV7-8 with TRBJ2-3; 11 bases line up with TRBD2. Per the germline V gene, CDR1 is SGHVS and CDR2 is FQNEAQ. The J segment lost 6 bases and the V segment lost 6 bases, leaving 8 bases of the junction unmatched. The CDR3 consists of 15 residues.

The gene calls are TRBV2 and TRBJ2-5; a weak D match, TRBD1 (5 bases). V was trimmed by 6 bases and J by 4 bases, leaving 18 bases between them. The germline gives CDR1 SNHLY, CDR2 FYNNEI. This CDR3 is 15 amino acids long. CDR3 in amino acids: CASRRGLGSRETQYF. The CDR3 DNA is TGTGCCAGCAGAAGGGGCCTGGGAAGCAGAGAGACCCAGTACTTC.

This clonotype was counted at least ten times. This chain joins TRBV7-9 and TRBJ1-1; D might be TRBD1 (6 bases). The germline V gene encodes CDR1 SEHNR and CDR2 FQNEAQ (reference sequence). The CDR3 spans 14 residues. Trimming pared 3 bases from V and 7 bases from J, leaving 15 bases between. The CDR3 sequence is CASSLADRPIEAFF. CDR3 coding DNA: TGTGCCAGCAGCTTGGCCGACAGGCCTATTGAAGCTTTCTTT.

The chain is built from TRBV29-1 and TRBJ2-5, with D hard to call. The CDR3 spans 14 residues. CDR1 is SQVTM and CDR2 is ANQGSEA in the germline V gene. V lost 0 bases and J lost 2, with 10 bases in between. CDR3 coding DNA: TGCAGCGTTGAAGATTCGAGTCCACAAGAGACCCAGTACTTC. Translating it yields CSVEDSSPQETQYF.

This clonotype came up many times. The gene calls are TRBV7-8 and TRBJ1-4; TRBD1 matches at 7 bases. The CDR3 extends over 15 amino acids. With V trimmed by 5 bases and J by 7 bases, 10 bases remained unmatched. From germline, CDR1 is SGHVS and CDR2 FQNEAQ. CDR3 sequence: CASSPQASGGEKLFF. In DNA, the CDR3 is TGTGCCAGCAGCCCACAGGCCTCAGGGGGTGAAAAACTGTTTTTT.

The chain is built from TRBV28 and TRBJ2-1, with 10 bases that match TRBD1. The germline CDR1 and CDR2 sequences are MDHEN and SYDVKM. The CDR3 loop spans 17 amino acids. V shed 4 bases and J 10 bases; nucleotides not matched to a gene: 16. CDR3 loop: CASSYPTGQGGVREQFF. DNA of the CDR3: TGTGCCAGCAGTTACCCAACCGGACAGGGGGGGGTTAGGGAGCAGTTCTTC.

A few counts support this clonotype. The J gene is TRBJ2-1, the V gene TRBV7-9; 10 bases match TRBD2. Unmatched junction bases numbered 8, after V lost 6 bases and J lost 6 bases. Germline V lookup: CDR1 SEHNR, CDR2 FQNEAQ (reference sequence). CDR3 length: 15 amino acids. As DNA, the CDR3 is TGTGCCAGCAGGGGAGCGGGGGGGCCGAGCAATGAGCAGTTCTTC. This codes for CASRGAGGPSNEQFF.

This clonotype was counted only a few times. This sequence joins TRBV10-3 and TRBJ2-6; unclear D gene. V was clipped by 9 bases and J by 12 bases, with 6 bases between them. The CDR3 length is 9 residues. In germline, CDR1 is ENHRY, CDR2 SYGVKD. CDR3 DNA: TGTGCCATTGGTCCCGTCCTGACTTTC. It specifies CAIGPVLTF.

This clonotype was picked up a small number of times. The V call is TRBV4-3, the J call TRBJ1-6; possible D gene TRBD1, 5 bases. CDR1 and CDR2 from the germline V gene are LGHNA and YSLEER. V lost 0 bases, J lost 5 bases, and 11 bases lay in between. This CDR3 comprises 16 residues. For the CDR3, the DNA is TGCGCCAGCAGCCAAGATGGCGGAGGGGATAATTCACCCCTCCACTTT. Translated, it gives CASSQDGGGDNSPLHF.

The chain is built from TRBV28 and TRBJ2-7; 13 bases line up with TRBD2. Germline assignment: CDR1 MDHEN and CDR2 SYDVKM. The J segment lost 0 bases and the V segment lost 5 bases, leaving 7 bases of the junction unmatched. The CDR3 length is 17 residues. The CDR3 is CASSRLAGGHSSYEQYV. The CDR3 nucleotides read TGTGCCAGCAGTCGACTAGCGGGGGGCCATAGCTCCTACGAGCAGTACGTC.

The J gene is TRBJ1-5, the V gene TRBV12-3 or TRBV12-4, with D unclear. The CDR3 totals 16 residues. Trimming took 0 bases from V and 3 from J, leaving 12 bases between them. The CDR3 spells CASSLARLGNNQPQHF. The CDR3 DNA sequence: TGTGCCAGCAGTTTAGCTCGACTGGGCAACAATCAGCCCCAGCATTTT.

Only a few counts were recorded for this clonotype. The rearrangement uses TRBV2 and TRBJ2-4; D remains unclear. Deletions cut 8 bases from V and 9 bases from J, with 11 bases between. The CDR3 runs to 11 residues. Per the germline V gene, CDR1 is SNHLY and CDR2 is FYNNEI. The CDR3 here is CASLGSGIQYF. CDR3 DNA sequence: TGTGCCAGCCTAGGGTCTGGCATTCAGTACTTC.

This chain joins TRBV4-1 and TRBJ2-7, with a possible D match to TRBD1 (5 bases). V lost 6 bases and J 5 bases, leaving 17 bases between the germline ends. The germline gives CDR1 MGHRA, CDR2 YSYEKL. The CDR3 has 14 residues. CDR3 region: CASSHPGREHEQYV. Here the CDR3 DNA reads TGCGCCAGCAGTCATCCGGGCAGGGAACACGAGCAGTACGTC.

On this clonotype itself: One base away lies a much larger clone, so this may be a sequencing read error. The CDR3 ends on some other residue instead of the conserved phenylalanine or tryptophan, so this is likely a read error. The chain employs TRBV12-3 or TRBV12-4 and TRBJ2-1; D is ambiguous. The CDR3 length is 13 residues. Trimming took off 5 bases at V and 6 bases at J, with 11 bases between the two ends. CDR3 residues: CASSPGPANEQFI. The CDR3 coding sequence is TGTGCCAGCAGTCCCGGCCCGGCCAATGAGCAGTTCATC.

This clonotype was detected a few times. This sequence joins TRBV5-1 and TRBJ1-1, with no clear D. V was clipped by 3 bases and J by 0 bases, with 15 bases between them. Germline values: CDR1 SGHRS, CDR2 YFSETQ. The CDR3 contains 16 residues. The CDR3 sequence is CASSSPADGMNTEAFF. The DNA of the CDR3 is TGCGCCAGCAGCTCCCCGGCCGATGGGATGAACACTGAAGCTTTCTTT. Supplemented by reference TRBV5-1 and TRBJ1-1, the full variable domain reads KAGVTQTPRYLIKTRGQQVTLSCSPISGHRSVSWYQQTPGQGLQFLFEYFSETQRNKGNFPGRFSGRQFSNSRSEMNVSTLELGDSALYLCASSSPADGMNTEAFFGQGTRLTVV.

This clonotype was found a few times. The V gene is TRBV29-1, the J gene TRBJ2-7, with D perhaps TRBD2 (5 bases). Trimming stripped 4 bases from V and 7 bases from J, with 8 bases between. Germline V gene data show CDR1 as SQVTM and CDR2 as ANQGSEA. The length of the CDR3 is 10 residues. Written as DNA, the CDR3 is TGCAGCGTTGCTTCGGGGGAGCAGTACTTC. It codes for CSVASGEQYF.

This clonotype was counted a few times. The chain carries TRBV10-3 and TRBJ2-7, with TRBD1 identical over 9 bases. Germline CDR1 reads ENHRY; CDR2 reads SYGVKD. The CDR3 contains 16 residues. V gave up 0 bases and J gave up 2 bases; unmatched junction bases: 5. The CDR3 DNA sequence: TGTGCCATCAGTGAGTCGTGGGACAGGGATCCCTACGAGCAGTACTTC. Its translation: CAISESWDRDPYEQYF.

The chain has TRBV12-3 or TRBV12-4 and TRBJ2-7; TRBD1 is a possible D gene (5 bases). The CDR3 sequence is 13 residues long. The ends were cut back, 3 bases at V and 3 bases at J, with 9 bases in the middle. The CDR3 nucleotides are TGTGCCAGCAGTTTGACAGAGAACTACGAGCAGTACTTC. It encodes CASSLTENYEQYF.

Details on this clonotype: Being one base from a much bigger clone, this may be a read error. The chain links TRBV7-8 to TRBJ1-2; D possibly corresponds to TRBD1 (5 bases). CDR3 length: 16 amino acids. Germline CDR1 is SGHVS and CDR2 is FQNEAQ. This CDR3 is CASSLPITGQDYDYTF. Here the CDR3 DNA reads TGTGCCAGCAGCCTCCCCATAACGGGGCAGGACTATGACTACACCTTC. Using reference TRBV7-8 and TRBJ1-2 for the parts outside the CDR3, the full variable domain is GAGVSQSPRYKVAKRGQDVALRCDPISGHVSLFWYQQALGQGPEFLTYFQNEAQLDKSGLPSDRFFAERPEGSVSTLKIQRTQQEDSAVYLCASSLPITGQDYDYTFGSGTRLTVV.

The V gene is TRBV7-6, the J gene TRBJ1-5; perhaps TRBD1 as D (6 bases). This CDR3 comprises 16 residues. V lost 2 bases and J lost 1, with 12 bases in between. Germline CDR1 reads SGHVS; CDR2 reads FNYEAQ. The CDR3 region has the DNA TGTGCCAGCAGCTTAACAGGGCCGGGGAGCAATCAGCCCCAGCATTTT. It is translated as CASSLTGPGSNQPQHF.

This clonotype was observed a few times. This rearrangement joins TRBV7-9 to TRBJ2-7, with D maybe TRBD1 (5 bases). The length of the CDR3 is 15 residues. CDR1 and CDR2 (germline): SEHNR, FQNEAQ (reference sequence). V was pared by 1 base and J by 7 bases, with 17 bases between. CDR3 in DNA: TGTGCCAGCAGCTTAGTATCCAGGGAAACGGTGGAGCAGTACTTC. Protein sequence: CASSLVSRETVEQYF.

This clonotype was observed a handful of times. The rearrangement links TRBV29-1 to TRBJ2-1; D perhaps matches TRBD1 (6 bases). The CDR3 runs 16 residues. The germline V and J ends were trimmed by 1 base and 2 bases, with 15 bases remaining between them. Germline values: CDR1 SQVTM, CDR2 ANQGSEA. CDR3 loop: CSVEAIRGSPYNEQFF. CDR3 nucleotide sequence: TGCAGCGTTGAAGCCATAAGGGGGAGCCCCTACAATGAGCAGTTCTTC.

The chain couples TRBV7-3 to TRBJ1-1; no reliable D call. The CDR3 covers 15 residues. From germline, CDR1 is SGHTA and CDR2 FQGTGA. Trimming took 1 base from V and 4 from J, leaving 13 bases between them. The CDR3 region has the DNA TGTGCCAGCAGCTTAATGTGGGGAACAACCACTGAAGCTTTCTTT. Amino acids: CASSLMWGTTTEAFF.

There are many counts of this clonotype. J is TRBJ2-3 and V is TRBV12-3 or TRBV12-4; possible D gene TRBD1, 6 bases. With 5 bases removed from V and 3 bases from J, the gap between germline ends came to 15 bases. The CDR3 extends over 15 amino acids. The CDR3 reads CASSPGQLITDTQYF. For the CDR3, the DNA is TGTGCCAGCAGTCCCGGACAGTTGATTACAGATACGCAGTATTTT.

This clonotype was observed a handful of times. The CDR3: CASSQGPGNEQFF. The CDR3 DNA follows: TGCGCCAGCAGCCAAGGCCCGGGGAATGAGCAGTTCTTC. This rearrangement joins TRBV4-1 to TRBJ2-1, with a weak D call TRBD2 (5 bases). This CDR3 spans 13 amino acids. V dropped 1 base and J dropped 7 bases, with 8 bases sitting between them. Looked up from germline, CDR1 is MGHRA and CDR2 is YSYEKL.

This chain connects TRBV6-6 to TRBJ2-1; D is possibly TRBD2 (5 bases). V shed 4 bases and J shed 0 bases, with 13 bases lying between them. This CDR3 comprises 16 residues. Germline assignment: CDR1 MNHNY and CDR2 SVGAGI (reference sequence). CDR3 residues: CASSWTAQSSYNEQFF. The CDR3 bases are TGTGCCAGCAGTTGGACTGCACAAAGCTCCTACAATGAGCAGTTCTTC.

The sample holds a few counts of this clonotype. The V gene is TRBV9, the J gene TRBJ2-1; TRBD2 aligns across 7 bases. The V segment lost 7 bases and the J segment 2 bases; nucleotides outside the gene matches: 3. The CDR3 consists of 13 residues. In germline, CDR1 is SGDLS, CDR2 YYNGEE. CDR3: CASQRGTYNEQFF. The CDR3, as DNA: TGTGCCAGCCAGCGGGGTACCTACAATGAGCAGTTCTTC.

The chain employs TRBV19 and TRBJ2-2; maybe TRBD1 (5 bases). This CDR3 is 14 amino acids long. Germline assignment: CDR1 LNHDA and CDR2 SQIVND (reference sequence). V lost 7 bases, J lost 3 bases, and 12 bases lay in between. CDR3 region: CASKKGMDTGELFF. CDR3 DNA sequence: TGTGCCAGTAAGAAGGGGATGGACACCGGGGAGCTGTTTTTT.

This clonotype was seen more than once but under ten times. This rearrangement joins TRBV12-3 or TRBV12-4 to TRBJ2-1; D gene ambiguous. V dropped 7 bases and J dropped 5 bases, with 15 bases sitting between them. CDR3 length equals 14 residues. CDR3 DNA: TGTGCCAGCACCTCATTTTCTATCGACAATGAGCAGTTCTTC. This codes for CASTSFSIDNEQFF.

At least ten counts were recorded for this clonotype. The genes are TRBV28 and TRBJ2-1; a weak D match, TRBD2 (5 bases). This CDR3 has 14 residues. Trimming stripped 2 bases from V and 6 bases from J, with 11 bases between. Germline V gene lookup returns CDR1 MDHEN and CDR2 SYDVKM. The CDR3 nucleotides read TGTGCCAGCAGTTTAGAAGGTCGGGGCAATGAGCAGTTCTTC. Protein sequence: CASSLEGRGNEQFF. Full variable domain (remainder filled in from reference TRBV28 and TRBJ2-1): DVKVTQSSRYLVKRTGEKVFLECVQDMDHENMFWYRQDPGLGLRLIYFSYDVKMKEKGDIPEGYSVSREKKERFSLILESASTNQTSMYLCASSLEGRGNEQFFGPGTRLTVL.